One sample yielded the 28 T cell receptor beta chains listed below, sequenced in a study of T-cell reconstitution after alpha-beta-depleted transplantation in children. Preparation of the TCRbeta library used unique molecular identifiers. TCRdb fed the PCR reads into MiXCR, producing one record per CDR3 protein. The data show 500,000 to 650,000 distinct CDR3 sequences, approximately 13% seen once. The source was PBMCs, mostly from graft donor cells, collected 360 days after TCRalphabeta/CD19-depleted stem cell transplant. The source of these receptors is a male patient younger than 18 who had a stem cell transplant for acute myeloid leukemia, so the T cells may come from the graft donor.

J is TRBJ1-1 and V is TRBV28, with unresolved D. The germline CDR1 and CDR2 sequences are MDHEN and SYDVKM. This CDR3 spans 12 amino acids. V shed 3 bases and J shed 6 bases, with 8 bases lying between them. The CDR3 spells CASSFLPAEAFF. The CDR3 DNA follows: TGTGCCAGCAGTTTCCTTCCGGCTGAAGCTTTCTTT.

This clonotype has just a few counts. The CDR3 DNA reads as TGCAGTGCTCTGGACCCTGCGAACTACGAGCAGTACTTC. Translated, it gives CSALDPANYEQYF. The gene calls are TRBV20-1 and TRBJ2-7; unclear D gene. The CDR3 runs 13 residues. The V end was cut by 5 bases, the J end by 3 bases, with 14 bases between. Per the germline V gene, CDR1 is DFQATT and CDR2 is SNEGSKA (reference sequence).

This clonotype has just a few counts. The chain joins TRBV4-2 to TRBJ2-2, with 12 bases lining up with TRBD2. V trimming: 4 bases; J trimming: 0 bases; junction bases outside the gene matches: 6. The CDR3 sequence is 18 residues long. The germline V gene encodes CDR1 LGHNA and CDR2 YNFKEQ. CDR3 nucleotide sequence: TGTGCCAGCAGCCCCGGGACTAGCGGGCCCGCGAACACCGGGGAGCTGTTTTTT. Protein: CASSPGTSGPANTGELFF.

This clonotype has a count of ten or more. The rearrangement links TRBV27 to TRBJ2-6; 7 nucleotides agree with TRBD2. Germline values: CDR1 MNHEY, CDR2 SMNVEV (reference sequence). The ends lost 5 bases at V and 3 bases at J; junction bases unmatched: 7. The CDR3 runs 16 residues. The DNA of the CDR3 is TGTGCCAGCAGTCCTACGGCGGGGGATGGGGCCAACGTCCTGACTTTC. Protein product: CASSPTAGDGANVLTF. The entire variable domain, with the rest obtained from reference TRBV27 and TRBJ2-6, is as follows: EAQVTQNPRYLITVTGKKLTVTCSQNMNHEYMSWYRQDPGLGLRQIYYSMNVEVTDKGDVPEGYKVSRKEKRNFPLILESPSPNQTSLYFCASSPTAGDGANVLTFGAGSRLTVL.

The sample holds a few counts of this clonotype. For the CDR3, the DNA is TGTGCCAGCAGCCTTTACGGGTCCTCGAGCTCCTACAATGAGCAGTTCTTC. This gives the protein CASSLYGSSSSYNEQFF. The rearrangement links TRBV7-2 to TRBJ2-1; D call uncertain. CDR3 length: 17 residues. Between the trimmed V and J ends, which lost 5 bases and 0 bases, there was a span of 17 bases. Germline loops: CDR1 SGHTA, CDR2 FQGNSA.

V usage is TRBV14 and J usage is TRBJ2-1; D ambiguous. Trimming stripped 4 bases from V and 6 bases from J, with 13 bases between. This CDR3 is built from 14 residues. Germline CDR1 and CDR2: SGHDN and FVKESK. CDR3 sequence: CASSRSYSVNEQFF. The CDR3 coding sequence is TGTGCCAGCAGCCGGTCTTACTCCGTCAATGAGCAGTTCTTC.

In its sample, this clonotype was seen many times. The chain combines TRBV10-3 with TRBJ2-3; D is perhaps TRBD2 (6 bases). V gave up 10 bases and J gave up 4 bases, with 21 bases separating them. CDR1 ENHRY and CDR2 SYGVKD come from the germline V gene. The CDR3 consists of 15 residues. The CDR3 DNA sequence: TGTGCCACCGCCCCGCCTTGGGACTCTGCAGATACGCAGTATTTT. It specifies CATAPPWDSADTQYF.

The CDR3 loop is CASSRDPDTQYF. The CDR3 bases are TGTGCCAGCAGCCGAGACCCAGATACGCAGTATTTT. The chain carries TRBV7-9 and TRBJ2-3; D remains unclear. Trimming left V 5 bases short and J 4 bases short, with 7 bases between. This CDR3 has 12 amino acids. Germline-derived CDR1 and CDR2 are SEHNR and FQNEAQ (reference sequence).

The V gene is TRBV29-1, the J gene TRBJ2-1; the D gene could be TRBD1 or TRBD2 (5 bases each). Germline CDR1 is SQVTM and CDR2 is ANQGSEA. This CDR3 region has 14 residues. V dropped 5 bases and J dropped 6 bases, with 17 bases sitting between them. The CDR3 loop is CSVRRLGTGNEQFF. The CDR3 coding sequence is TGCAGCGTTCGAAGGCTCGGGACGGGCAATGAGCAGTTCTTC.

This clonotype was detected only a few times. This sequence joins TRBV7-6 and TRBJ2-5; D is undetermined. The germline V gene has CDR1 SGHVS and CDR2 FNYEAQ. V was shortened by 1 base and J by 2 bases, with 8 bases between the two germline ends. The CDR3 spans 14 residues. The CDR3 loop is CASSLGVAQETQYF. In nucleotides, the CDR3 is TGTGCCAGCAGCTTAGGGGTAGCACAAGAGACCCAGTACTTC.

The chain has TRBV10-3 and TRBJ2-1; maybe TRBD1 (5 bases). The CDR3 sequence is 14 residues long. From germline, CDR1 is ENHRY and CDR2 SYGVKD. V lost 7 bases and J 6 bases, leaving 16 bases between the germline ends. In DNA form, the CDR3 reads TGTGCCATCAAGTCCGGAACGACAGCCAATGAGCAGTTCTTC. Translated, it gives CAIKSGTTANEQFF.

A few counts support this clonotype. The CDR3 here is CASSYSASGSYEQYF. In DNA form, the CDR3 reads TGTGCCAGCAGTTACTCGGCTAGCGGATCCTACGAGCAGTACTTC. J is TRBJ2-7 and V is TRBV6-5, with 7 nucleotides matching TRBD2. CDR3 length equals 15 residues. After removal of 0 bases from V and 1 base from J, the junction contained 3 bases not matched to a gene. Germline CDR1 and CDR2: MNHEY and SVGAGI.

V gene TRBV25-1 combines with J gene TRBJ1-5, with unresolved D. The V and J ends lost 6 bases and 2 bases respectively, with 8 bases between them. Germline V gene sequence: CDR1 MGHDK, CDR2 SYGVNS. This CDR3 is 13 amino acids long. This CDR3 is CASRHEGNQPQHF. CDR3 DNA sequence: TGTGCCAGCAGGCATGAGGGCAATCAGCCCCAGCATTTT.

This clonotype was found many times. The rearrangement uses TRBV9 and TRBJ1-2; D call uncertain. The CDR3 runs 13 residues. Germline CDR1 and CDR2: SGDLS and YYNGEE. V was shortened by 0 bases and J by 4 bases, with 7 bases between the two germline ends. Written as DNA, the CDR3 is TGTGCCAGCAGCGTAGGCCAGCTCTATGGCTACACCTTC. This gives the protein CASSVGQLYGYTF.

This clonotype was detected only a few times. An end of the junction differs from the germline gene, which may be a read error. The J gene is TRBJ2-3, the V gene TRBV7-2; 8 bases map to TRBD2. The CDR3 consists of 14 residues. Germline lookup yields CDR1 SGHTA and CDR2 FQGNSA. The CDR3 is CASSLIQREPLSHF. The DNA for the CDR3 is TGTGCCAGCAGCCTAATCCAGCGGGAGCCCCTGAGTCATTTT.

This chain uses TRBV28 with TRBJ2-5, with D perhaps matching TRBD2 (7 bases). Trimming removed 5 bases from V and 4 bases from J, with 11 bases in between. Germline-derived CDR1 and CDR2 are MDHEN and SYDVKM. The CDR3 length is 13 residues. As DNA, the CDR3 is TGTGCCAGCAGTAAGGGGGGGGGAGAGACCCAGTACTTC. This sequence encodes CASSKGGGETQYF. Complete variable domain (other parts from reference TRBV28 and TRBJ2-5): DVKVTQSSRYLVKRTGEKVFLECVQDMDHENMFWYRQDPGLGLRLIYFSYDVKMKEKGDIPEGYSVSREKKERFSLILESASTNQTSMYLCASSKGGGETQYFGPGTRLLVL.

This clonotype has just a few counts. CDR3 nucleotide sequence: TGTGCCAGCAGCCAAGGACTAGGCGGAGTGATTATCTACGAGCAGTACTTC. The encoded protein is CASSQGLGGVIIYEQYF. V is TRBV3-1 and J is TRBJ2-7, with a possible D match to TRBD2 (6 bases). Germline CDR1 and CDR2: LGHDT and YNNKEL (reference sequence). The CDR3 sequence is 17 residues long. With 1 base removed from V and 3 bases from J, the gap between germline ends came to 19 bases.

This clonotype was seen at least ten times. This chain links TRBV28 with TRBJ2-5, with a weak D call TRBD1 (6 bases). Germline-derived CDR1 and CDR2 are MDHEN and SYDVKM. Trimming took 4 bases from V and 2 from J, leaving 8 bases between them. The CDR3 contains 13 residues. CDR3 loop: CASSSGTQETQYF. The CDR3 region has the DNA TGTGCCAGCAGTTCCGGGACACAAGAGACCCAGTACTTC.

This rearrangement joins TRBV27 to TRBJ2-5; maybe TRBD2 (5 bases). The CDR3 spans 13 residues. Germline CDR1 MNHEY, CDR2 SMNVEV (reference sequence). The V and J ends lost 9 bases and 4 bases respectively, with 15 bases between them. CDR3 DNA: TGTGCCAGGTGCACTAGAGAAGGAGAGACCCAGTACTTC. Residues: CARCTREGETQYF.

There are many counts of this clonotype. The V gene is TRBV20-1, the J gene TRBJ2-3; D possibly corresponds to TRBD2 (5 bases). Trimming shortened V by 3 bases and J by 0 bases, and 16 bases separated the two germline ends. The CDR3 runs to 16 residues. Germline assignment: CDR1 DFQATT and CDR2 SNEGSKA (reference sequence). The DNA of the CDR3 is TGCAGTGCTAGCGTGAATAGCGACTTTAGCACAGATACGCAGTATTTT. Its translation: CSASVNSDFSTDTQYF.

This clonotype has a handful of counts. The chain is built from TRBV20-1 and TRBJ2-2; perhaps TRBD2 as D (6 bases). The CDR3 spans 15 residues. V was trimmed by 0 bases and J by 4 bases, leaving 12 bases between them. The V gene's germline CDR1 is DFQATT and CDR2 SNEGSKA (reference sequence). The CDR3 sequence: CSARDLRRGTGELFF. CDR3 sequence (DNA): TGCAGTGCTAGAGATCTCAGGAGGGGCACCGGGGAGCTGTTTTTT.

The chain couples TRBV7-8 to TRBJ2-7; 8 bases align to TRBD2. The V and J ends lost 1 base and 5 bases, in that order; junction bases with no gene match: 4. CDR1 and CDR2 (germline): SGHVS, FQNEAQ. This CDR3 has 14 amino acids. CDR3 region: CASSLGPAGDEQYF. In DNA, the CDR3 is TGTGCCAGCAGCTTAGGGCCAGCGGGAGACGAGCAGTACTTC.

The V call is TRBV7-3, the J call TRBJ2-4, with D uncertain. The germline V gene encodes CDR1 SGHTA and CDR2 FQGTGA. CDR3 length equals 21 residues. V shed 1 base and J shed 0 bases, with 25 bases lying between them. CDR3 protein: CASSLRPLTGLDSLAKNIQYF. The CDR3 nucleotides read TGTGCCAGCAGCTTAAGGCCTCTTACGGGTCTTGATTCTTTAGCCAAAAACATTCAGTACTTC.

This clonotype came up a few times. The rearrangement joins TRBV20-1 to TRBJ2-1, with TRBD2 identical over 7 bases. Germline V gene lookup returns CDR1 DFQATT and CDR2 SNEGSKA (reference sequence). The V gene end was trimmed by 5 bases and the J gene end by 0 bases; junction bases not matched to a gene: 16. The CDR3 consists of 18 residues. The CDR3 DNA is TGCAGTGCTCACCCTAGCGGCGGGGCAACCCGCTCCTACAATGAGCAGTTCTTC. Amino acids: CSAHPSGGATRSYNEQFF.

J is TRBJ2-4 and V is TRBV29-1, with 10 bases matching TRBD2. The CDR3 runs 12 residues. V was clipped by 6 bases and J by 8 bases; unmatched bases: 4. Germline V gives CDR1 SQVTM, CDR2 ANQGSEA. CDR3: CSVTGTSDIQYF. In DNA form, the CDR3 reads TGCAGCGTGACCGGGACTAGCGACATTCAGTACTTC.

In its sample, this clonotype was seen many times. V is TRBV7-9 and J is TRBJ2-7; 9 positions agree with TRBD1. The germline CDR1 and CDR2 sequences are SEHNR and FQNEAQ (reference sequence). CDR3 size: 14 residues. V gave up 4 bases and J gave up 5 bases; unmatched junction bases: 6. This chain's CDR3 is CASSSPGTGNEQYF. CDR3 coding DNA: TGTGCCAGCAGCTCACCCGGGACAGGGAACGAGCAGTACTTC.

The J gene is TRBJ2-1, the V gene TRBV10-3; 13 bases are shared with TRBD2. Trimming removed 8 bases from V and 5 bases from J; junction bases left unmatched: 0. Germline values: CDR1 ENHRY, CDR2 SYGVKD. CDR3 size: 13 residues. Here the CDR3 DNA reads TGTGCCATCGGACTAGCGGGAGACAATGAGCAGTTCTTC. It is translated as CAIGLAGDNEQFF.

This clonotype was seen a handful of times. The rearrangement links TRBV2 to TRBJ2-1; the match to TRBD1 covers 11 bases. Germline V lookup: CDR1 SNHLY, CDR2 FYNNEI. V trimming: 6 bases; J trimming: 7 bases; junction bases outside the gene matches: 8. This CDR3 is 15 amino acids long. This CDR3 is CASSGDRGAGNEQFF. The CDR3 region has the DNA TGTGCCAGCAGCGGGGACAGGGGGGCCGGGAATGAGCAGTTCTTC.